A single sample is the source of the 14 T cell receptor beta chains below, sequenced in a study of preoperative IRX-2 immunotherapy in early breast cancer. Sample treatment: preoperative locoregional IRX-2 cytokine immunotherapy. Using immunoSEQ multiplex PCR, the repertoire was profiled, and TCRdb retains in-frame clones only, with some absent. Among more than 35,000 clones listed, about 80% were seen once. The specimen was tumor tissue, collected after IRX-2 immunotherapy. Receptors originate from a human donor with breast cancer.

This sequence joins TRBV25-1 and TRBJ2-7, with 10 positions matching TRBD2. V shed 5 bases and J 2 bases; nucleotides not matched to a gene: 15. Germline V gene sequence: CDR1 MGHDK, CDR2 SYGVNS. The CDR3 sequence is 18 residues long. The CDR3 DNA follows: TGTGCCAGCAGTTCCCCCAAAGCGGGAGGGTATGGAACCTACGAGCAGTACTTC. Translation gives CASSSPKAGGYGTYEQYF.

V is TRBV6-8 and J is TRBJ1-3, with TRBD1 identical over 8 bases. Germline V lookup: CDR1 MNHGY, CDR2 SAAAGT. The CDR3 contains 13 residues. Trimming at V came to 5 bases and at J to 16 bases, leaving 13 bases not matched to a gene. For the CDR3, the DNA is TGTGCCAGCAGTCAAACTCGGACAGGGCCTTGTTATTTT. It translates to CASSQTRTGPCYF.

This clone was detected once. The chain recombines TRBV29-1 with TRBJ1-2; 11 positions match TRBD1. With 4 bases clipped from V and 7 bases from J, the junction kept 5 bases outside the gene matches. The CDR3 length is 13 residues. Germline loops: CDR1 SQVTM, CDR2 ANQGSEA. The CDR3: CSVVGQGAGGYTF. CDR3 bases: TGCAGCGTTGTTGGACAGGGGGCCGGTGGCTACACCTTC.

The gene calls are TRBV19 and TRBJ2-7; D ambiguous. The CDR3 loop spans 15 amino acids. Germline CDR1 reads LNHDA; CDR2 reads SQIVND (reference sequence). Trimming removed 3 bases at V and 0 bases at J, with 12 bases between. CDR3 in DNA: TGTGCCAGTAGTATCCACGTCCCCGGCTCCTACGAGCAGTACTTC. Its translation: CASSIHVPGSYEQYF.

This clone appeared once. The chain has TRBV29-1 and TRBJ2-7, with D possibly being TRBD2 (5 bases). The V end lost 5 bases, the J end lost 6 bases, and 17 bases lay between the germline ends. CDR3 size: 13 residues. Germline V gene data show CDR1 as SQVTM and CDR2 as ANQGSEA. The CDR3 is CSVKRTPPGEQYF. The DNA of the CDR3 is TGCAGCGTTAAGCGGACCCCACCCGGCGAGCAGTACTTC.

This clone was observed a few times. The rearrangement uses TRBV6-8 and TRBJ1-1; perhaps TRBD1 as D (5 bases). Between the trimmed V and J ends, which lost 6 bases and 6 bases, there was a span of 17 bases. CDR1 is MNHGY and CDR2 is SAAAGT in the germline V gene. The CDR3 totals 14 residues. CDR3 nucleotides: TGTGCCAGCAGCTTCGGATCGGGGGTCGCTGAAGCTTTCTTT. Protein: CASSFGSGVAEAFF.

The chain links TRBV11-3 to TRBJ2-4; 12 bases fit TRBD2. The CDR3 runs 15 residues. CDR1 and CDR2 from the germline V gene are SGHNT and YENEEA. V was pared by 4 bases and J by 7 bases, with 5 bases of the junction left unmatched. CDR3 bases: TGTGCCAGCAGCTCCCTAGCGGGAGGGAGGAACATTCAGTACTTC. Translating gives CASSSLAGGRNIQYF.

The count of this clone is one. This chain joins TRBV7-7 and TRBJ1-5; the D gene is possibly TRBD1 (6 bases). Germline values: CDR1 SSHAT, CDR2 FNYEAQ (reference sequence). The ends were cut back, 3 bases at V and 6 bases at J, with 12 bases in the middle. The CDR3 loop spans 14 amino acids. DNA of the CDR3: TGTGCCAGCAGCTTGGGGGGCTTTGGTCAGCCCCAGCATTTT. Translated, it gives CASSLGGFGQPQHF. The entire variable domain, with the rest obtained from reference TRBV7-7 and TRBJ1-5, is as follows: GAGVSQSPRYKVTKRGQDVTLRCDPISSHATLYWYQQALGQGPEFLTYFNYEAQPDKSGLPSDRFSAERPEGSISTLTIQRTEQRDSAMYRCASSLGGFGQPQHFGDGTRLSIL.

Within the sample, this clone is medium-sized. In DNA, the CDR3 is TGTGCCAGCAGCTTTGAGGGAGGGCTCGAAGAGACCCAGTACTTC. Its protein product is CASSFEGGLEETQYF. V is TRBV11-3 and J is TRBJ2-5, with 7 bases identical to TRBD2. Germline assignment: CDR1 SGHNT and CDR2 YENEEA. V dropped 3 bases and J dropped 3; count of bases not matched to a gene: 7. The CDR3 consists of 15 residues.

V and J are TRBV6-8 and TRBJ2-7, with a tentative D call TRBD1 (8 bases). This CDR3 contains 16 residues. Germline CDR1 is MNHGY and CDR2 is SAAAGT. With 5 bases removed from V and 3 bases from J, the gap between germline ends came to 20 bases. CDR3 coding DNA: TGTGCCAGCAGTAGACCCGTAACAGGGGGGGGCTACGAGCAGTACTTC. Amino acid sequence: CASSRPVTGGGYEQYF.

The chain uses TRBV15 and TRBJ1-2; D is possibly TRBD1 (5 bases). Germline V gene lookup returns CDR1 LNHNV and CDR2 YYDKDF (reference sequence). V was clipped by 2 bases and J by 6 bases, with 13 bases between them. The CDR3 spans 14 residues. The CDR3: CATSRKGSRDGYTF. CDR3 in DNA: TGTGCCACCAGCAGAAAAGGTTCCAGGGATGGCTACACCTTC.

The gene calls are TRBV6-8 and TRBJ2-3; TRBD2 matches at 9 bases. With V trimmed by 8 bases and J by 6 bases, 15 bases remained unmatched. Germline loops: CDR1 MNHGY, CDR2 SAAAGT. The CDR3 is 16 residues long. CDR3 in amino acids: CASGNSGSNSRDTQYF. The CDR3 coding sequence is TGTGCCAGCGGAAATAGCGGGAGTAATAGCCGGGATACGCAGTATTTT.

CDR3 in DNA: TGCGCCAGCAGCTTCGGCGGGACTGATCAAGAGACCCAGTACTTC. Translation gives CASSFGGTDQETQYF. The rearrangement links TRBV5-1 to TRBJ2-5; possibly TRBD2 for D (6 bases). This CDR3 spans 15 amino acids. Germline V gene sequence: CDR1 SGHRS, CDR2 YFSETQ. Between the trimmed V and J ends, which lost 2 bases and 2 bases, there was a span of 13 bases.

A single count supports this clone. This chain links TRBV5-1 with TRBJ1-5; 7 bases are a match to TRBD1. Germline lookup yields CDR1 SGHRS and CDR2 YFSETQ. The CDR3 consists of 15 residues. V was pared by 4 bases and J by 4 bases, with 8 bases of the junction left unmatched. The CDR3 is CASSPGQERNQPQHF. The DNA of the CDR3 is TGCGCCAGCAGCCCTGGACAGGAAAGGAATCAGCCCCAGCATTTT.